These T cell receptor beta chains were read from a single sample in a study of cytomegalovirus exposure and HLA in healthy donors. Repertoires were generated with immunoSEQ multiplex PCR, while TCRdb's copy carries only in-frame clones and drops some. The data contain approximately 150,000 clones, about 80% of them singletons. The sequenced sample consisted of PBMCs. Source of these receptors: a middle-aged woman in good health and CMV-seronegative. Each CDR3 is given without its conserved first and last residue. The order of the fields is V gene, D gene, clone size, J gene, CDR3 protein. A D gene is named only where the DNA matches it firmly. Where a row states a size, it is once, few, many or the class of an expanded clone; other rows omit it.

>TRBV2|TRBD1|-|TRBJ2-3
ASAGTGADTDTQY
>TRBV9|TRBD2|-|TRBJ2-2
ASSGTSGSGSTGELF
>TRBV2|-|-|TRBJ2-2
ASLGGPNTGELF
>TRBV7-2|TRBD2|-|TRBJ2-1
ASSLPGLAWNEQF
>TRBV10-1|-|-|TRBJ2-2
ASSLLEAGELF
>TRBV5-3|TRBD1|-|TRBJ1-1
ARSFGDRPLNTEAF
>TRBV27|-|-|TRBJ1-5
ASKFLKGDSNQPQH
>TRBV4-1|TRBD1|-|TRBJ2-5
ASSRTGGETQY
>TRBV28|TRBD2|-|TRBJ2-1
ASSFHRPSGTDNEQF
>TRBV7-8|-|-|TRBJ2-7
ASSLESRVSHEQY
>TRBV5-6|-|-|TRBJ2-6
ASTMAGANGLT
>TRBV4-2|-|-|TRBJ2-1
ASSQDRGPGGEQF
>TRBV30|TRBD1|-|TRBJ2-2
AWGQGNTGELF
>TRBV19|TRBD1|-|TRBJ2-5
ASSGQGPGTQY
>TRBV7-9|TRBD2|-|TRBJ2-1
ASSSLIAGDEQF
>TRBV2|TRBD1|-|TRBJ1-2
ASSETGTWGYT
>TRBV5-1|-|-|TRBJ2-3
ASSLGLTDTQY
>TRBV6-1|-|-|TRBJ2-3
ASSGPRKLDTGLSTDTQY
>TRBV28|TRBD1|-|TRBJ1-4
ASSSNRGPNGKLF
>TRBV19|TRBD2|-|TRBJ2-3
ASQGLAGTDTQY
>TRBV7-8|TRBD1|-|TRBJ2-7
ASSLESGGTYEQY
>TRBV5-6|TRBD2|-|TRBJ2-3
ASRRRGGTDTQY
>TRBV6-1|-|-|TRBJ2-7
ASRISYEQY
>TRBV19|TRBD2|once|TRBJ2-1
ASSIVVAGGGNEQF